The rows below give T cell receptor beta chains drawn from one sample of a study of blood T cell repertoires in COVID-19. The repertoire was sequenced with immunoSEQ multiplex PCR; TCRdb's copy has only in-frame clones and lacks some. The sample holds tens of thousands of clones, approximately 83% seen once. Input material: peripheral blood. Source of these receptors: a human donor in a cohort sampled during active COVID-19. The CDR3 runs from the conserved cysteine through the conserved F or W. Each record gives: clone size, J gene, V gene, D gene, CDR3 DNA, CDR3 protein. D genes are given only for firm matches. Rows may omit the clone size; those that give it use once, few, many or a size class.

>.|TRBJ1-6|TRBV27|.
TGTGCCAGCAGTCCGAGACAGAGCTCCTATAATTCACCCCTCCACTTT
CASSPRQSSYNSPLHF
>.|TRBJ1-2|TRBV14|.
TGTGCCAGCAGCCAGTTCAGCGCTAACTATGGCTACACCTTC
CASSQFSANYGYTF
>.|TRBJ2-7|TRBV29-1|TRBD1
TGCAGCGTTGACGGACAGGGGGCGTCGAGCGAGCAGTACTTC
CSVDGQGASSEQYF
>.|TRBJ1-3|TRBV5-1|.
TGCGCCAGCAGCTCCGGTTCGGGGGTGGAAAACACCATATATTTT
CASSSGSGVENTIYF
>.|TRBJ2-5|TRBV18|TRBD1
TGTGCCAGCTCACCCGGACAGGGTCAAGAGACCCAGTACTTC
CASSPGQGQETQYF
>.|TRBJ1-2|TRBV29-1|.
TGCAGCGCCACGGACATTGCTAACTATGGCTACACCTTC
CSATDIANYGYTF
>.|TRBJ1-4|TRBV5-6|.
TGTGCCAGCAGCTTCAGATATTCAACTAATGAAAAACTGTTTTTT
CASSFRYSTNEKLFF
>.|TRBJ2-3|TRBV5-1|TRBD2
TGCGCCAGCAGCTTTCAAGCGGGGGCCAACAGTGGCACAGATACGCAGTATTTT
CASSFQAGANSGTDTQYF
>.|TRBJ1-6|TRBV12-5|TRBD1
TGTGCTAGTGGGGGGGACAGGTCAAATTCACCCCTCCACTTT
CASGGDRSNSPLHF
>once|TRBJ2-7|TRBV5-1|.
TGCGCCAGCAGCTTAGGACAGAGCTACGAGCAGTACTTC
CASSLGQSYEQYF
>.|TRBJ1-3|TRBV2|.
TGTGCCAGCAGTGCCAGGGGAAACACCATATATTTT
CASSARGNTIYF
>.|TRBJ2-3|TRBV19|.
TGTGCCAGTAGGGCGCGGGGTAGCACAGATACGCAGTATTTT
CASRARGSTDTQYF
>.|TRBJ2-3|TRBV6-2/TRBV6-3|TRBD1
TGTGCCAGCAGTTACGTTTGGGACAGCCCCACAGATACGCAGTATTTT
CASSYVWDSPTDTQYF
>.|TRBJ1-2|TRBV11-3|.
TGTGCCAGCAGCTTGGGCAGGGATGGCTACACCTTC
CASSLGRDGYTF
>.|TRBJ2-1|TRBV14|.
TGTGCCAGCAGCCCTGGACAGCGGTGGCATGAGCAGTTCTTC
CASSPGQRWHEQFF
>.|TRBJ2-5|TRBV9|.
TGTGCCAGCAGCCCTCAACCCCTCGGAGAGACCCAGTACTTC
CASSPQPLGETQYF
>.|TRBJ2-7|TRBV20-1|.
TGCAGTGCAGGCGAGGGTTACGAGCAGTACTTC
CSAGEGYEQYF
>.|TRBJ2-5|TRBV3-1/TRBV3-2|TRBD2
TGTGCCAGCAGCCCCACTAGCGGGGGATTCCAAGAGACCCAGTACTTC
CASSPTSGGFQETQYF
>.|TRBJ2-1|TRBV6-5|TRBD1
TGTGCCAGCAGGCGGGACAGGCCGGTCTATGAGCAGTTCTTC
CASRRDRPVYEQFF
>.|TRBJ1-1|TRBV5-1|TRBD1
TGCGCCAGCAGCCACGGGACAGACCACACTGAAGCTTTCTTT
CASSHGTDHTEAFF
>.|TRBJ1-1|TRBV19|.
TGTGCCAGTAGTGTTACAGGCCAGAACACTGAAGCTTTCTTT
CASSVTGQNTEAFF
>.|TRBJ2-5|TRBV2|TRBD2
TGTGCCAGCAGTGAAATGGGACTAGCGGGGCAGGAGACCCAGTACTTC
CASSEMGLAGQETQYF
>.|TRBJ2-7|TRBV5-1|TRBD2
TGCGCCAGCAGCGCGGGACTAGCGACCAACTACGAGCAGTACTTC
CASSAGLATNYEQYF
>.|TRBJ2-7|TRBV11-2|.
TGTGCCAGCAGCTTAGTGGATGCGCGGGCGGGGGAGCAGTACTTC
CASSLVDARAGEQYF
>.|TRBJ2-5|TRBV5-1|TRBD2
TGCGCCAGCAGCTTTCTGGGCGCTAGCGGGGGGGCCTTAGGGCAAGAGACCCAGTACTTC
CASSFLGASGGALGQETQYF
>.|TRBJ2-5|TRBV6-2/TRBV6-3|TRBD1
TGTGCCAGCAGTGGACAGGGAGAGATTTGGCTCGTACAAGAGACCCAGTACTTC
CASSGQGEIWLVQETQYF
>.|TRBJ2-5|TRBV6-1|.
TGTGCCAGCAGTGATAGGAGGGGGCGAATCGAAGAGACCCAGTACTTC
CASSDRRGRIEETQYF
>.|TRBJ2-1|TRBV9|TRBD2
TGTGCCAGCAGCTTCAGCGGGGGATACAATGAGCAGTTCTTC
CASSFSGGYNEQFF
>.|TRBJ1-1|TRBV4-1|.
TGCGCCAGCAGCCAAGGTCCGGGGACAAACACTGAAGCTTTCTTT
CASSQGPGTNTEAFF
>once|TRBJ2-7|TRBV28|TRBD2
TGTGCCAGCAGTTTTGGTCTAGCGGGGGAGGTAAGCTCCTACGAGCAGTACTTC
CASSFGLAGEVSSYEQYF
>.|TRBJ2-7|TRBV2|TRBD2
TGTGCCAGCGAACTAGCGGGGTTTTCCTACGAGCAGTACTTC
CASELAGFSYEQYF
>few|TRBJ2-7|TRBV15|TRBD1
TGTGCCACCAGCGGCCGGGACAGGGTTGACGAGCAGTACTTC
CATSGRDRVDEQYF
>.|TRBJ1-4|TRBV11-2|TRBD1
TGTGCCAGCAGCTTTGGTTACAGGGGGCGAGAAAAACTGTTTTTT
CASSFGYRGREKLFF
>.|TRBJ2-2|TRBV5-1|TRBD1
TGCGCCAGCTCGACAGGGGGCGGGGGCACCGGGGAGCTGTTTTTT
CASSTGGGGTGELFF
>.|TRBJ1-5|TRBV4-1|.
TGCGCCAGCAGCCATACACAGGGTTATCAGCCCCAGCATTTT
CASSHTQGYQPQHF
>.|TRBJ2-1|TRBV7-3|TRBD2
TGTGCCAGCAGCCGAATAGCGGGGGAGGATGAGCAGTTCTTC
CASSRIAGEDEQFF
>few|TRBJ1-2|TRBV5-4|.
TGTGCCAGCAGCTTCAACTTGAACTATGGCTACACCTTC
CASSFNLNYGYTF
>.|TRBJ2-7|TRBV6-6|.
TGTGCCAGCAGTTACGTGGAGGGTTTAGGCGAGCAGTACTTC
CASSYVEGLGEQYF
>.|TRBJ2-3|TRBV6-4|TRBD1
TGTGCCAGCAGCGCTCAGGGGGCAGGTAAAGATACGCAGTATTTT
CASSAQGAGKDTQYF
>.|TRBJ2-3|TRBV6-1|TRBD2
TGTGCCAGCAGTGGCACAGCGGGGCGATATCCTACTAGCACAGATACGCAGTATTTT
CASSGTAGRYPTSTDTQYF
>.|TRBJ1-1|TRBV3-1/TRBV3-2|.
.
CASSSSGSRSAAFF
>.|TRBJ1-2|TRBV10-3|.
TGTGCCATCAGACCAGCGGGAGGAACTAACTATGGCTACACCTTC
CAIRPAGGTNYGYTF
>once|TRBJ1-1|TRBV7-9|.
TGTGCCAGCAGCTTAACACTAAACACTGAAGCTTTCTTT
CASSLTLNTEAFF
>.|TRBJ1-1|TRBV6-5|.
TGTGCCAGCACCTTACAGGGTGGATCACGGGCTTTCTTT
CASTLQGGSRAFF
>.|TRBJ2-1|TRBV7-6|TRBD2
TGTGCCAGCAGCACCCTAGCGGGGTACTACAATGAGCAGTTCTTC
CASSTLAGYYNEQFF
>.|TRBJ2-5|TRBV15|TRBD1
TGTGCCACCAGGAACGACAGGGGTATTCAAGAGACCCAGTACTTC
CATRNDRGIQETQYF
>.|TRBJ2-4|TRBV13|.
TGTGCCAGCAGCTTATCTTTGGACACAAAGCCCAAAAACATTCAGTACTTC
CASSLSLDTKPKNIQYF
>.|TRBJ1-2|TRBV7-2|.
TGTGCCAGCAGCGTTAACAGGGATTTCGGCTACACCTTC
CASSVNRDFGYTF
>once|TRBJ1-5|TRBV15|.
TGTGCCACCAGCAGAGATCCCCAGGCCAATCAGCCCCAGCATTTT
CATSRDPQANQPQHF
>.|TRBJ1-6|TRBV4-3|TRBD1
TGCGCCAGCAGCCAGGACAGGGGGGGATCACCCCTCCACTTT
CASSQDRGGSPLHF
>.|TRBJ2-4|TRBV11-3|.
TGTGCCAGCACCAGGAGTGCCGGGTCGGGAGATAACATTCAGTACTTC
CASTRSAGSGDNIQYF
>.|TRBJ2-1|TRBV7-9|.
TGTGCCAGCAGCAAAAGTCGCCGAGCGGATGAGCAGTTCTTC
CASSKSRRADEQFF
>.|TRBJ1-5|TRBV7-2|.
TGTGCCAGCAGCTCAGACAGGCTAGGTCAGCCCCAGCATTTT
CASSSDRLGQPQHF